The 9 T cell receptor beta chains below come from one sample, sequenced in a study of blood T cell repertoires in COVID-19 (dated by TCRdb to about 2020). The method behind the library was the immunoSEQ multiplex PCR assay. TCRdb's version of the immuneACCESS table is confined to in-frame rearrangements and falls short of the full clone set. An unresolved V gene accounts for under half of the shortfall where checked; the remainder is of unknown origin. The sample profile shows about 36,000 clones; roughly 80% of them were found once. 2% of the sample is held by the ten biggest clonotypes. Sequenced input: peripheral blood. Receptor source: a man in his sixties with active COVID-19.

CDR3 residues: CAWSVRTGVGETQYF. The DNA for the CDR3 is TGTGCCTGGAGTGTACGTACAGGGGTTGGGGAGACCCAGTACTTC. The chain is built from TRBV30 and TRBJ2-5, with 7 bases matching TRBD1. Trimming at V came to 0 bases and at J to 5 bases, leaving 9 bases not matched to a gene. The CDR3 totals 15 residues. Germline CDR1 reads GTSNPN; CDR2 reads SVGIG (reference sequence). The full variable domain, rest sourced from reference TRBV30 and TRBJ2-5, is SQTIHQWPATLVQPVGSPLSLECTVEGTSNPNLYWYRQAAGRGLQLLFYSVGIGQISSEVPQNLSASRPQDRQFILSSKKLLLSDSGFYLCAWSVRTGVGETQYFGPGTRLLVL.

This chain links TRBV18 with TRBJ1-3, with 7 bases fitting TRBD1. The CDR3 covers 14 residues. The germline V gene has CDR1 KGHSH and CDR2 LQKENI. The ends lost 4 bases at V and 2 bases at J; junction bases unmatched: 2. The CDR3 sequence: CASSQDRTGNTIYF. CDR3 in DNA: TGTGCCAGCTCACAGGACAGGACTGGAAACACCATATATTTT.

This rearrangement joins TRBV24-1 to TRBJ1-2; a possible D gene is TRBD1 (5 bases). The germline V gene has CDR1 KGHDR and CDR2 SFDVKD. This CDR3 contains 14 residues. V was shortened by 2 bases and J by 5 bases, with 11 bases between the two germline ends. CDR3 protein: CATSDSWGPYGYTF. As DNA, the CDR3 is TGTGCCACCAGTGATTCGTGGGGCCCTTATGGCTACACCTTC.

CDR3 coding DNA: TGTGCCAGCAGTTTTGGCGTCGGGGAGACCCAGTACTTC. Its protein product is CASSFGVGETQYF. The gene calls are TRBV27 and TRBJ2-5, with no clear D. The CDR3 is 13 residues long. CDR1 MNHEY and CDR2 SMNVEV come from the germline V gene (reference sequence). V gave up 3 bases and J gave up 5 bases, with 10 bases separating them.

This clone has more than one count but fewer than ten. The gene calls are TRBV21-1 and TRBJ2-7; TRBD2 is the table's D call, not checked against the DNA. TRBV21-1 constitutes a pseudogene. The CDR3 is made up of 9 amino acids. The DNA for the CDR3 is TGTGCCGAGGGTCGCGAGCAGTACTTC. Translating gives CAEGREQYF.

The chain links TRBV4-2 to TRBJ2-7, with D hard to call. Germline lookup yields CDR1 LGHNA and CDR2 YNFKEQ. The CDR3 is 13 residues long. V was clipped by 4 bases and J by 0 bases, with 7 bases between them. The CDR3 reads CASSPRPSYEQYF. In DNA, the CDR3 is TGTGCCAGCAGCCCGCGGCCCTCCTACGAGCAGTACTTC.

The chain has TRBV12-5 and TRBJ1-1; perhaps TRBD1 as D (5 bases). Per germline, CDR1 LGHNT and CDR2 FRNRAP. V lost 6 bases, J lost 1 base, and 9 bases lay in between. The CDR3 has 13 residues. The DNA of the CDR3 is TGTGCTAGTGGCGTAGGACAGAACACTGAAGCTTTCTTT. Amino acids: CASGVGQNTEAFF.

The chain joins TRBV19 to TRBJ1-1; 8 bases agree with TRBD1. Germline values: CDR1 LNHDA, CDR2 SQIVND (reference sequence). The junction had 7 bases not matched to a gene; V was cut back by 6 bases and J by 4 bases. CDR3 length: 14 amino acids. CDR3 protein: CASSLRTGITEAFF. CDR3 in DNA: TGTGCCAGTAGCCTCCGGACAGGGATCACTGAAGCTTTCTTT.

The V gene is TRBV6-5, the J gene TRBJ2-7; 13 bases align to TRBD2. Germline V lookup: CDR1 MNHEY, CDR2 SVGAGI. The CDR3 runs 15 residues. V gave up 7 bases and J gave up 0 bases; unmatched junction bases: 3. For the CDR3, the DNA is TGTGCCAGCACCAGGACTAGCGGGAGCTCCTACGAGCAGTACTTC. Translation gives CASTRTSGSSYEQYF.